This T cell receptor (beta chain) appears in the sequencing data of a study of blood T cells in healthy people across ages. A J-beta primer mix and a sample-barcoded 5' primer were used in a second PCR of about 7 to 12 cycles. TCRdb re-called the 5' RACE reads with MiXCR, one entry per CDR3 protein. The sample has roughly 930,000 distinct CDR3 sequences; roughly 48% are singletons. The sample was blood. The source is a man under 40 in good health.

The CDR3 sequence is CASHATGGYNSPLHF. The DNA of the CDR3 is TGTGCCTCTCACGCCACAGGGGGTTATAATTCACCCCTCCACTTT. The V gene is TRBV2, the J gene TRBJ1-6; the match to TRBD1 covers 8 bases. The CDR3 is made up of 15 amino acids. Losses at the gene ends were 11 bases for V and 4 bases for J; bases not matched to a gene: 10. Germline V gene lookup returns CDR1 SNHLY and CDR2 FYNNEI.